A single sample gave rise to the 16 T cell receptor beta chains below, sequenced in a study of tumour-infiltrating T cells in Burkitt lymphoma. TCRdb's copy holds only in-frame clones and misses some; the assay was immunoSEQ multiplex PCR. Of 1,500 to 2,000 clones in the sample, around a sixth were seen once. Input material: tumor tissue. The origin of the receptors is a human donor with diffuse large B-cell lymphoma.

This chain links TRBV7-9 with TRBJ1-1, with a tentative D call TRBD1 (6 bases). The length of the CDR3 is 13 residues. Germline V gene sequence: CDR1 SEHNR, CDR2 FQNEAQ (reference sequence). V was shortened by 4 bases and J by 6 bases, with 12 bases between the two germline ends. The CDR3 nucleotides read TGTGCCAGCAGCTCGCCAGGGGAGTCTGAAGCTTTCTTT. The encoded protein is CASSSPGESEAFF.

This clone was detected only a few times. The chain has TRBV5-4 and TRBJ1-2; 10 nucleotides align to TRBD1. Germline V gene sequence: CDR1 SGHNT, CDR2 YYREEE (reference sequence). The length of the CDR3 is 14 residues. J gave up 4 bases and V 4 bases, and 4 bases lay outside the gene matches. CDR3 sequence (DNA): TGTGCCAGCAGCCGGACAGGGGGTGGCTATGGCTACACCTTC. Its protein is CASSRTGGGYGYTF.

V usage is TRBV18 and J usage is TRBJ1-5; possible D gene TRBD1, 6 bases. The CDR3 has 15 residues. Germline assignment: CDR1 KGHSH and CDR2 LQKENI. Trimming removed 6 bases at V and 3 bases at J, with 15 bases between. CDR3 coding DNA: TGTGCCAGCTCCCTCGGACAGAACTCCAATCAGCCCCAGCATTTT. Translation gives CASSLGQNSNQPQHF. The variable domain in full, completed from reference TRBV18 and TRBJ1-5, reads NAGVMQNPRHLVRRRGQEARLRCSPMKGHSHVYWYRQLPEEGLKFMVYLQKENIIDESGMPKERFSAEFPKEGPSILRIQQVVRGDSAAYFCASSLGQNSNQPQHFGDGTRLSIL.

This clone was picked up a small number of times. This chain joins TRBV15 and TRBJ2-5; a possible D gene is TRBD2 (5 bases). Trimming removed 5 bases at V and 4 bases at J, with 14 bases between. The germline gives CDR1 LNHNV, CDR2 YYDKDF (reference sequence). This CDR3 comprises 14 residues. The CDR3 nucleotides read TGTGCCACCAGCTTCCGGGGTTTGGTAGAGACCCAGTACTTC. It yields the protein CATSFRGLVETQYF.

This rearrangement joins TRBV5-4 to TRBJ1-2, with TRBD1 as a possible D gene (5 bases). Looked up from germline, CDR1 is SGHNT and CDR2 is YYREEE (reference sequence). The V and J ends lost 4 bases and 5 bases respectively, with 15 bases between them. The length of the CDR3 is 14 residues. The CDR3 sequence is CASSRVDAGYGYTF. Written as DNA, the CDR3 is TGTGCCAGCAGCCGGGTTGACGCAGGGTATGGCTACACCTTC.

This chain uses TRBV28 with TRBJ1-1; D gene uncertain. This CDR3 has 13 residues. V lost 5 bases, J lost 0 bases, and 7 bases lay in between. Germline loops: CDR1 MDHEN, CDR2 SYDVKM. The CDR3 region has the DNA TGTGCCAGCAGTCCGTCCATGAACACTGAAGCTTTCTTT. Its translation is CASSPSMNTEAFF.

This clone has a handful of counts. The CDR3, as DNA: TGTGCCTGGAGTGTCCCGGGCTCCTGGGGCTTTCCAACTAATGAAAAACTGTTTTTT. It is translated as CAWSVPGSWGFPTNEKLFF. This chain links TRBV30 with TRBJ1-4; D may be TRBD1 (5 bases). V dropped 0 bases and J dropped 0 bases, with 20 bases sitting between them. The CDR3 contains 19 residues. Germline CDR1 and CDR2: GTSNPN and SVGIG (reference sequence).

The chain employs TRBV4-1 and TRBJ2-7, with a tentative D call TRBD2 (5 bases). The germline V gene encodes CDR1 MGHRA and CDR2 YSYEKL. This CDR3 contains 14 residues. Trimming pared 0 bases from V and 7 bases from J, leaving 13 bases between. Here the CDR3 reads CASSQERVTGEQYF. The CDR3 DNA sequence: TGCGCCAGCAGCCAAGAAAGGGTAACGGGGGAGCAGTACTTC.

The V call is TRBV7-2, the J call TRBJ2-4; D ambiguous. Per germline, CDR1 SGHTA and CDR2 FQGNSA. This CDR3 spans 13 amino acids. Trimming shortened V by 2 bases and J by 2 bases, and 4 bases separated the two germline ends. The CDR3 DNA reads TGTGCCAGCAGCTTATCATCCAAAAACATTCAGTACTTC. It codes for CASSLSSKNIQYF.

This clone was detected only a few times. The J gene is TRBJ1-5, the V gene TRBV21-1. TRBV21-1 is listed as a pseudogene. The CDR3 is 12 amino acids. The CDR3 is CASSNGFQPQHF. CDR3 coding DNA: TGTGCCAGCAGCAACGGTTTTCAGCCCCAGCATTTT.

In its sample, this clone was seen a few times. This rearrangement joins TRBV7-9 to TRBJ1-2; maybe TRBD1 (5 bases). The CDR3 extends over 12 amino acids. Germline assignment: CDR1 SEHNR and CDR2 FQNEAQ (reference sequence). Trimming cost V 1 base and J 9 bases, with 9 bases left between them. The CDR3 DNA sequence: TGTGCCAGCAGCTTAGTGGGGGAAAGCTACACCTTC. Translating gives CASSLVGESYTF.

Of note for this clone: At one end, the junction sequence differs from germline, possibly due to a read error. The genes are TRBV6-5 and TRBJ1-6; D gene unclear. The CDR3 totals 13 residues. CDR1 and CDR2 from the germline V gene are MNHEY and SVGAGI. The CDR3: CASSYSMVGPGVF. The CDR3 DNA is TGTGCCAGCAGTTACTCGATGGTCGGCCCTGGGGTCTTT.

This clone was found a few times. CDR3 sequence (DNA): TGTGCCTGGAGTAAAGGACAGGGGGTATATACGCAGTATTTT. Its protein product is CAWSKGQGVYTQYF. The chain carries TRBV30 and TRBJ2-3, with 10 bases aligning to TRBD1. In germline, CDR1 is GTSNPN, CDR2 SVGIG (reference sequence). The CDR3 covers 14 residues. V lost 2 bases, J lost 7 bases, and 6 bases stayed unmatched.

This clone was seen only a few times. The V and J genes are TRBV6-5 and TRBJ1-2, with TRBD1 matching over 10 bases. Unmatched junction bases numbered 4, after V lost 8 bases and J lost 7 bases. The germline V gene encodes CDR1 MNHEY and CDR2 SVGAGI. The CDR3 has 12 residues. CDR3 nucleotides: TGTGCCAGCGGCGGACAGGGGGGTGGCTACACCTTC. Translation: CASGGQGGGYTF.

The chain links TRBV9 to TRBJ2-3, with D hard to call. This CDR3 contains 11 residues. V was pared by 4 bases and J by 6 bases, with 6 bases between. Germline CDR1 SGDLS, CDR2 YYNGEE. DNA of the CDR3: TGTGCCAGCAGCAGCAGGGATACGCAGTATTTT. As protein: CASSSRDTQYF.

This clone was observed a few times. The V call is TRBV7-9, the J call TRBJ1-1; D may be TRBD1 (6 bases). The CDR3 sequence is 17 residues long. CDR1 is SEHNR, CDR2 FQNEAQ, per germline (reference sequence). Trimming shortened V by 0 bases and J by 0 bases, and 14 bases separated the two germline ends. The chain's CDR3 is CASSLAMGGRVNTEAFF. CDR3 in DNA: TGTGCCAGCAGCTTAGCGATGGGGGGGCGGGTGAACACTGAAGCTTTCTTT.